The rows below give T cell receptor beta chains drawn from one sample of a study of identical twins. TCRdb reanalysed the 5' RACE reads using MiXCR and keeps one entry per CDR3 protein. The sample yields 450,000 to 600,000 distinct CDR3 sequences, about a fifth seen once. This sample also belongs to another study, concerning yellow fever vaccine responses in identical twins.

The sequencing sample was made of CD4+ T cells sorted from blood. The receptors were sampled from a young woman in good health. Each CDR3 is given with its conserved first and last residue. The D gene is left open where the match is weak. The size entry is marked missing in some rows and otherwise reads once, few, many or a size class.

TRBJ2-1,TRBV20-1,NA,TRBD2,TGCAGTGCTAGAGATCTGGCTAGCGGGAGTATCGGGTCCTACAATGAGCAGTTCTTC,CSARDLASGSIGSYNEQFF
TRBJ1-1,TRBV7-2,NA,NA,TGTGCCAGCAGATCCAGTACCAGGGGAGCTTTCTTT,CASRSSTRGAFF
TRBJ1-3,TRBV28,few,NA,TGTGCCAGCAGTCGGTCAGGAAGCACCATATATTTT,CASSRSGSTIYF
TRBJ2-5,TRBV11-2,NA,NA,TGTGCCAGCAGTCTAGCCCAAATACAAGAGACCCAGTACTTC,CASSLAQIQETQYF
TRBJ2-3,TRBV11-1,few,NA,TGTGCCAGCAGCCGGGGTAGCGGTAGCACAGATACGCAGTATTTT,CASSRGSGSTDTQYF
TRBJ2-7,TRBV18,few,NA,TGTGCCAGCTCACTTGGCCACTTCTACGAGCAGTACTTC,CASSLGHFYEQYF
TRBJ2-1,TRBV10-3,NA,NA,TGTGCCATCAGATCTCTCAGGGCCCCCTACAATGAGCAGTTCTTC,CAIRSLRAPYNEQFF
TRBJ1-2,TRBV5-1,few,TRBD1,TGCGCCAGCAGCTCCGGGACAGGGCGTAGAATTGATGGCTACACCTTC,CASSSGTGRRIDGYTF
TRBJ1-1,TRBV5-1,few,TRBD1,TGCGCCAGCAGCTTGGCGGACAGGGGATACGGTGAAGCTTTCTTT,CASSLADRGYGEAFF
TRBJ2-7,TRBV20-1,NA,NA,TGCAGTGCTAGGGCTAACTACTACGAGCAGTACTTC,CSARANYYEQYF
TRBJ2-1,TRBV6-2/TRBV6-3,NA,NA,TGTGCCAGCAGAATGGGGCTTACTACCGGTGAGCAGTTCTTC,CASRMGLTTGEQFF
TRBJ2-3,TRBV20-1,few,NA,TGCAGTGCTAGGCCCCCTGGTCGTGGGACCCGCACAGATACGCAGTATTTT,CSARPPGRGTRTDTQYF
TRBJ1-5,TRBV9,few,NA,TGTGCCAGCAGCCCGTCGGGAGAGAATCAGCCCCAGCATTTT,CASSPSGENQPQHF
TRBJ1-1,TRBV12-3/TRBV12-4,few,TRBD1,TGTGCCAGCAGCGCTACAGGGGGGTCGACTGAAGCTTTCTTT,CASSATGGSTEAFF
TRBJ2-1,TRBV29-1,few,NA,TGCAGCGTTGAAAAGACTTTCGGGACAAAAGGGAATGAGCAGTTCTTC,CSVEKTFGTKGNEQFF
TRBJ2-7,TRBV9,NA,TRBD1,TGTGCCAGCAGCCCGACAGGGACCCTCTACGAGCAGTACTTC,CASSPTGTLYEQYF
TRBJ2-5,TRBV25-1,NA,TRBD2,TGTGCCAGCAGTGAAAATCCGGGACTAGCGGGAGAGACCCAGTACTTC,CASSENPGLAGETQYF
TRBJ2-7,TRBV20-1,few,NA,TGCAGTGCTAGGGGAGGTCTTGGGGATCCCTACGAGCAGTACTTC,CSARGGLGDPYEQYF
TRBJ1-4,TRBV12-3/TRBV12-4,NA,TRBD1,TGTGCCAGCAGTTCTGGGACAGGGGAAAATGAAAAACTGTTTTTT,CASSSGTGENEKLFF
TRBJ2-1,TRBV10-3,NA,TRBD2,TGTGCCATCAGCGGCCAGGGCGGGAGCAGTGAGCAGTTCTTC,CAISGQGGSSEQFF
TRBJ2-5,TRBV6-1,NA,NA,TGTGCCAGCAGTGAAGCATGGACAGAGGAGACCCAGTACTTC,CASSEAWTEETQYF
TRBJ2-3,TRBV24-1,NA,TRBD2,TGTGCCACCAGTGACCTGGGACTAGCGGGACCAGATACGCAGTATTTT,CATSDLGLAGPDTQYF
TRBJ2-1,TRBV20-1,NA,TRBD2,TGCAGTGCTAGGACTAGCGGGAGGTCCCCAATCTTATACAATGAGCAGTTCTTC,CSARTSGRSPILYNEQFF
TRBJ2-2,TRBV6-1,NA,NA,TGTGCCAGCAGTGAAGCCTCGTTTCCCGGGGAGCTGTTTTTT,CASSEASFPGELFF
TRBJ1-2,TRBV6-5,few,TRBD1,TGTGCCAGCAGACAGGGGCAGGGTGGCTACACCTTC,CASRQGQGGYTF
TRBJ2-5,TRBV29-1,few,NA,TGCAGCGTTGAACGTTCAGGGGAGACCCAGTACTTC,CSVERSGETQYF
TRBJ2-2,TRBV10-3,NA,NA,TGTGCCATCAGTGCGGTCGGTTACACCGGGGAGCTGTTTTTT,CAISAVGYTGELFF
TRBJ1-1,TRBV12-3/TRBV12-4,few,NA,TGTGCCAGCGACACCCAGGACATGAACACTGAAGCTTTCTTT,CASDTQDMNTEAFF
TRBJ1-2,TRBV20-1,few,NA,TGCAGTGCTAGAGATGCATCGGGCTACTATGGCTACACCTTC,CSARDASGYYGYTF
TRBJ2-7,TRBV7-2,once,NA,TGTGCCAGCAGCCCAACCGTACTAAGCGTGGGGGAGCAGTACTTC,CASSPTVLSVGEQYF
TRBJ2-4,TRBV14,NA,NA,TGTGCCAGCAGCCATTCCGGGGGACTAGCCAAAAACATTCAGTACTTC,CASSHSGGLAKNIQYF
TRBJ2-1,TRBV10-2,NA,TRBD1,TGCGCCATCCAGGTACAGGGACAGGGGGCCTACAATGAGCAGTTCTTC,CAIQVQGQGAYNEQFF
TRBJ2-1,TRBV5-1,many,TRBD2,TGCGCCAGCAGCTTGGTTGCGGGAGGGGCCTACAATGAGCAGTTCTTC,CASSLVAGGAYNEQFF
TRBJ1-1,TRBV12-3/TRBV12-4,NA,TRBD1,TGTGCCAGCAGCCCTCTTCCCGGGACAGGGGACTTGGGTGCTGAAGCTTTCTTT,CASSPLPGTGDLGAEAFF
TRBJ2-1,TRBV28,NA,TRBD1,TGTGCCAGCAGTTTATCCCCCGGGACAGGGGGTTTCGAGCAGTTCTTC,CASSLSPGTGGFEQFF
TRBJ2-1,TRBV11-2,few,NA,TGTGCCAGCAGCCAAACCCCTAGCGCAGGGGCCCGAGGTGAGCAGTTCTTC,CASSQTPSAGARGEQFF
TRBJ2-2,TRBV2,few,NA,TGTGCCAGCAGTGGCTGGAGTAGCGATAACACCGGGGAGCTGTTTTTT,CASSGWSSDNTGELFF
TRBJ2-1,TRBV10-3,NA,TRBD1,TGTGCCATCGCGGACAGGGGGCCGGGGAATGAGCAGTTCTTC,CAIADRGPGNEQFF
TRBJ1-1,TRBV20-1,NA,NA,TGCAGTGCTACCGAGACTGGGGTGAACACTGAAGCTTTCTTT,CSATETGVNTEAFF
TRBJ2-3,TRBV7-9,few,NA,TGTGCCAGCAGCTTCGGAGTTAGCACAGATACGCAGTATTTT,CASSFGVSTDTQYF
TRBJ2-5,TRBV7-6,few,NA,TGTGCCAGCAGCTTAGCCTATGCGGGACAGAAAGAGACCCAGTACTTC,CASSLAYAGQKETQYF
TRBJ1-5,TRBV12-3/TRBV12-4,NA,TRBD1,TGTGCCAGCAGCCTACAGGGGGCCGGCAATCAGCCCCAGCATTTT,CASSLQGAGNQPQHF
TRBJ2-3,TRBV11-2,NA,NA,TGTGCCAGCAGCGAGACTACAGGGAGGACAGATACGCAGTATTTT,CASSETTGRTDTQYF
TRBJ1-2,TRBV11-2,NA,NA,TGTGCCAGCAGCTTTGGGACGGTTAACTATGGCTACACCTTC,CASSFGTVNYGYTF
TRBJ2-2,TRBV5-1,many,TRBD1,TGTGCCAGCAGTTTGGGACAGGGGGCTACCGGGGAGCTGTTTTTT,CASSLGQGATGELFF
TRBJ2-1,TRBV5-1,NA,TRBD1,TGCGCCAGCAGCTTTGTAGGACAGGACTACAATGAGCAGTTCTTC,CASSFVGQDYNEQFF
TRBJ2-1,TRBV28,NA,NA,TGTGCCGCCCTCGGGAGATTAAGCTCCTACAATGAGCAGTTCTTC,CAALGRLSSYNEQFF
TRBJ2-5,TRBV10-3,many,NA,TGTGCCATCAGTGAGTGGGGGCTTCAAGAGACCCAGTACTTC,CAISEWGLQETQYF